The 28 T cell receptor beta chains reported below all come from one sample, sequenced in a study of control samples from healthy donors and cancer patients. Only in-frame clones appear in the TCRdb table, and some are missing; sequencing was by immunoSEQ multiplex PCR. This sample yields some 73,000 clones, of which 85% to 95% are seen a single time; under 7.5% belongs to the top ten. The sequencing input was blood. These receptors came from a middle-aged woman in good health.

The chain couples TRBV28 to TRBJ1-2; unclear D gene. V was clipped by 6 bases and J by 0 bases, with 20 bases between them. CDR1 is MDHEN and CDR2 is SYDVKM in the germline V gene. This CDR3 is 17 amino acids long. CDR3 amino acids: CASSLTRTASANYGYTF. The CDR3 DNA reads TGTGCCAGCAGCCTAACTCGGACGGCCAGCGCTAACTATGGCTACACCTTC.

The CDR3 spells CASSQVAGGKWANTGELFF. Written as DNA, the CDR3 is TGTGCCAGCAGCCAAGTTGCGGGAGGGAAGTGGGCGAACACCGGGGAGCTGTTTTTT. The chain recombines TRBV3-1 (or the pseudogene TRBV3-2) with TRBJ2-2; 9 bases match TRBD2. Trimming took 1 base from V and 0 from J; bases not matched to a gene: 9. CDR1 is LGHDT and CDR2 is YNNKEL in the germline V gene (reference sequence). There are 19 residues in the CDR3.

This chain uses TRBV10-3 with TRBJ2-1, with 11 bases matching TRBD2. Per the germline V gene, CDR1 is ENHRY and CDR2 is SYGVKD. This CDR3 comprises 18 residues. V gave up 0 bases and J gave up 4 bases; unmatched junction bases: 8. CDR3 in amino acids: CAISESRLAGGIYNEQFF. The CDR3 DNA follows: TGTGCCATCAGTGAGTCGAGGCTAGCGGGAGGCATATACAATGAGCAGTTCTTC.

The chain has TRBV27 and TRBJ2-1; 10 positions match TRBD2. The CDR3 spans 15 residues. V lost 3 bases and J lost 7; bases outside the gene matches: 6. Germline CDR1 and CDR2: MNHEY and SMNVEV (reference sequence). CDR3 protein: CASSFGTSGTNEQFF. In DNA, the CDR3 is TGTGCCAGCAGTTTCGGTACTAGCGGGACAAATGAGCAGTTCTTC.

The chain is built from TRBV10-1 and TRBJ2-1; 8 nucleotides match TRBD2. Germline lookup yields CDR1 WNHNN and CDR2 SYGVQD (reference sequence). The J segment lost 8 bases and the V segment lost 4 bases, leaving 7 bases of the junction unmatched. The CDR3 loop spans 14 amino acids. The CDR3 loop is CASSGGTSVDEQFF. The CDR3 DNA sequence: TGCGCCAGCAGTGGAGGGACTAGTGTCGATGAGCAGTTCTTC.

V is TRBV9 and J is TRBJ2-3; 10 bases fit TRBD2. CDR1 and CDR2 from the germline V gene are SGDLS and YYNGEE. V lost 6 bases to trimming and J lost 4 bases; unmatched junction nucleotides: 8. This CDR3 has 15 residues. The CDR3 coding sequence is TGTGCCAGCAACCTAGCGGGGGAGAGGGCAGATACGCAGTATTTT. Protein sequence: CASNLAGERADTQYF.

The chain links TRBV29-1 to TRBJ2-3; D gene uncertain. Trimming pared 7 bases from V and 4 bases from J, leaving 15 bases between. The CDR3 runs 13 residues. Germline loops: CDR1 SQVTM, CDR2 ANQGSEA. The DNA for the CDR3 is TGCAGCGAAACCATAGATGAGGCAGATACGCAGTATTTT. Amino acids: CSETIDEADTQYF.

The genes are TRBV27 and TRBJ2-1; a weak D match, TRBD2 (6 bases). V gave up 2 bases and J gave up 10 bases, with 12 bases separating them. The CDR3 runs 13 residues. Germline CDR1 reads MNHEY; CDR2 reads SMNVEV (reference sequence). CDR3: CASSLNAGWEQFF. The CDR3, as DNA: TGTGCCAGCAGTTTAAACGCGGGATGGGAGCAGTTCTTC.

Judged by abundance, this clone is medium-sized. The V call is TRBV6-5, the J call TRBJ2-7; D remains unclear. Trimming removed 0 bases from V and 0 bases from J, with 9 bases in between. CDR3 length: 15 amino acids. CDR1 and CDR2 from the germline V gene are MNHEY and SVGAGI. CDR3 loop: CASSYSMGDSYEQYF. The CDR3 bases are TGTGCCAGCAGTTACTCGATGGGCGACTCCTACGAGCAGTACTTC.

V and J are TRBV3-1 (or the pseudogene TRBV3-2) and TRBJ2-3; perhaps TRBD2 as D (6 bases). The CDR3 spans 13 residues. Germline V gives CDR1 LGHDT, CDR2 YNNKEL (reference sequence). Between the trimmed V and J ends, which lost 1 base and 4 bases, there was a span of 6 bases. CDR3 protein: CASSQAGADTQYF. In DNA, the CDR3 is TGTGCCAGCAGCCAAGCGGGAGCAGATACGCAGTATTTT.

The chain uses TRBV29-1 and TRBJ2-1, with D possibly being TRBD1 or TRBD2 (5 bases each). V was cut by 6 bases and J by 6 bases, with 15 bases left in between. The CDR3 is 13 residues long. The germline CDR1 and CDR2 sequences are SQVTM and ANQGSEA. CDR3 coding DNA: TGCAGCGTGCTTAGGGTAGGGACCAATGAGCAGTTCTTC. Protein sequence: CSVLRVGTNEQFF.

The V and J genes are TRBV2 and TRBJ1-5; a possible D gene is TRBD1 (6 bases). Trimming pared 5 bases from V and 4 bases from J, leaving 12 bases between. There are 14 residues in the CDR3. CDR1 is SNHLY, CDR2 FYNNEI, per germline. The CDR3 loop reads CASSQTGNNQPQHF. In DNA form, the CDR3 reads TGTGCCAGCAGTCAAACAGGGAATAATCAGCCCCAGCATTTT.

The chain joins TRBV5-1 to TRBJ2-5; no reliable D call. Germline CDR1 SGHRS, CDR2 YFSETQ. Trimming cost V 1 base and J 1 base, with 11 bases left between them. The CDR3 runs to 15 residues. This CDR3 is CASSLNRGVQETQYF. Here the CDR3 DNA reads TGCGCCAGCAGCTTGAATCGTGGGGTCCAAGAGACCCAGTACTTC. The full variable domain, completed using reference TRBV5-1 and TRBJ2-5, is KAGVTQTPRYLIKTRGQQVTLSCSPISGHRSVSWYQQTPGQGLQFLFEYFSETQRNKGNFPGRFSGRQFSNSRSEMNVSTLELGDSALYLCASSLNRGVQETQYFGPGTRLLVL.

The rearrangement uses TRBV19 and TRBJ1-5, with D hard to call. The V gene's germline CDR1 is LNHDA and CDR2 SQIVND (reference sequence). V was trimmed by 3 bases and J by 3 bases, leaving 6 bases between them. The CDR3 is 13 residues long. The CDR3 coding sequence is TGTGCCAGTAGTATTAGGCCCAATCAGCCCCAGCATTTT. This codes for CASSIRPNQPQHF.

The chain links TRBV19 to TRBJ2-7, with D possibly being TRBD1 (6 bases). The CDR3 is 14 residues long. CDR1 and CDR2 (germline): LNHDA, SQIVND (reference sequence). Trimming removed 4 bases from V and 0 bases from J, with 10 bases in between. As DNA, the CDR3 is TGTGCCAGTAGTAGGCAGGGGTTCTCCTACGAGCAGTACTTC. This encodes CASSRQGFSYEQYF.

The CDR3 loop is CATSLGFNYGYTF. CDR3 sequence (DNA): TGTGCCACCAGTCTAGGGTTTAACTATGGCTACACCTTC. J is TRBJ1-2 and V is TRBV24-1; D is ambiguous. This CDR3 has 13 amino acids. The germline V and J ends were trimmed by 6 bases and 1 base, with 8 bases remaining between them. Per the germline V gene, CDR1 is KGHDR and CDR2 is SFDVKD.

V is TRBV5-1 and J is TRBJ2-1; D not certain. The length of the CDR3 is 15 residues. Germline V gives CDR1 SGHRS, CDR2 YFSETQ. Trimming left V 2 bases short and J 2 bases short, with 11 bases between. Written as DNA, the CDR3 is TGCGCCAGCAGCTTCACAAACTCGGCCTACAATGAGCAGTTCTTC. This translates into CASSFTNSAYNEQFF.

This clone came up a few times. CDR3 nucleotide sequence: TGCGCCAGCAGCCAAGATGAGGGGGCTGGGGCCAACGTCCTGACTTTC. It is translated as CASSQDEGAGANVLTF. This chain links TRBV4-3 with TRBJ2-6; possibly TRBD1 for D (6 bases). The CDR3 has 16 residues. Germline V gene data show CDR1 as LGHNA and CDR2 as YSLEER. V was cut by 0 bases and J by 2 bases, with 8 bases left in between.

The chain is built from TRBV19 and TRBJ1-1, with a tentative D call TRBD1 (5 bases). The V end lost 3 bases, the J end lost 4 bases, and 9 bases lay between the germline ends. The CDR3 contains 13 residues. Germline assignment: CDR1 LNHDA and CDR2 SQIVND (reference sequence). CDR3 bases: TGTGCCAGTAGTATGGGGGGAGGCACTGAAGCTTTCTTT. Translation: CASSMGGGTEAFF.

The gene calls are TRBV10-1 and TRBJ2-7; possibly TRBD1 for D (6 bases). Germline lookup yields CDR1 WNHNN and CDR2 SYGVQD (reference sequence). The length of the CDR3 is 16 residues. Trimming left V 0 bases short and J 0 bases short, with 12 bases between. The DNA of the CDR3 is TGCGCCAGCAGTGAGTCGAGTGGGGGCCGCTCCTACGAGCAGTACTTC. This encodes CASSESSGGRSYEQYF.

The chain is built from TRBV5-4 and TRBJ1-6; D is uncertain. V was shortened by 2 bases and J by 7 bases, with 10 bases between the two germline ends. Germline V gene sequence: CDR1 SGHNT, CDR2 YYREEE (reference sequence). The CDR3 totals 14 residues. The CDR3 DNA follows: TGTGCCAGCAGCTTCGAAAGCTCCAATTCACCCCTCCACTTT. It translates to CASSFESSNSPLHF.

The rearrangement links TRBV2 to TRBJ2-3; D unclear. The CDR3 is made up of 12 amino acids. The germline V gene encodes CDR1 SNHLY and CDR2 FYNNEI. Deletions cut 5 bases from V and 5 bases from J, with 8 bases between. CDR3 DNA: TGTGCCAGCAGTCCCTTGGGAGATACGCAGTATTTT. It specifies CASSPLGDTQYF.

This chain connects TRBV7-2 to TRBJ2-3, with TRBD2 as a possible D gene (6 bases). Germline V gene data show CDR1 as SGHTA and CDR2 as FQGNSA. This CDR3 is built from 14 residues. The ends were cut back, 6 bases at V and 2 bases at J, with 12 bases in the middle. CDR3 region: CASSSGLYTDTQYF. CDR3 nucleotide sequence: TGTGCCAGCAGTTCGGGACTCTACACAGATACGCAGTATTTT.

The J gene is TRBJ1-1, the V gene TRBV18; 8 bases align to TRBD1. Germline values: CDR1 KGHSH, CDR2 LQKENI. The CDR3 sequence is 17 residues long. The V segment lost 5 bases and the J segment 0 bases; nucleotides outside the gene matches: 11. The CDR3 region is CASSAAPRGLVNTEAFF. The CDR3 DNA reads TGTGCCAGCTCAGCGGCACCCAGGGGGCTGGTGAACACTGAAGCTTTCTTT.

The rearrangement uses TRBV24-1 and TRBJ1-2; 10 nucleotides match TRBD1. The V segment lost 4 bases and the J segment 7 bases; nucleotides outside the gene matches: 5. Germline-derived CDR1 and CDR2 are KGHDR and SFDVKD. This CDR3 contains 14 residues. The CDR3 is CATSDSDRGTGYTF. CDR3 bases: TGTGCCACCAGTGACTCGGACAGGGGGACTGGCTACACCTTC.

The chain joins TRBV5-4 to TRBJ2-7, with 7 positions matching TRBD1. This CDR3 has 12 residues. The germline CDR1 and CDR2 sequences are SGHNT and YYREEE (reference sequence). V lost 1 base to trimming and J lost 7 bases; unmatched junction nucleotides: 2. This chain's CDR3 is CASSLRGQEQYF. DNA for the CDR3: TGTGCCAGCAGCTTGAGGGGGCAAGAGCAGTACTTC. Full variable domain (missing parts from reference TRBV5-4 and TRBJ2-7): ETGVTQSPTHLIKTRGQQVTLRCSSQSGHNTVSWYQQALGQGPQFIFQYYREEENGRGNFPPRFSGLQFPNYSSELNVNALELDDSALYLCASSLRGQEQYFGPGTRLTVT.

This chain joins TRBV4-2 and TRBJ1-4, with TRBD1 identical over 7 bases. The junction had 10 bases not matched to a gene; V was cut back by 4 bases and J by 8 bases. CDR1 and CDR2 (germline): LGHNA, YNFKEQ. This CDR3 contains 15 residues. Written as DNA, the CDR3 is TGTGCCAGCAGCCCTTCATCCGGGACAGCGGAAAAACTGTTTTTT. Protein product: CASSPSSGTAEKLFF.

For the CDR3, the DNA is TGTGCCATCAGAACAGGGGCGACTAACTATGGCTACACCTTC. It yields the protein CAIRTGATNYGYTF. This chain links TRBV10-3 with TRBJ1-2; TRBD1 matches 7 bases. The trim removed 6 bases at V and 0 bases at J, leaving 4 bases unmatched. Germline lookup yields CDR1 ENHRY and CDR2 SYGVKD. The CDR3 totals 14 residues.